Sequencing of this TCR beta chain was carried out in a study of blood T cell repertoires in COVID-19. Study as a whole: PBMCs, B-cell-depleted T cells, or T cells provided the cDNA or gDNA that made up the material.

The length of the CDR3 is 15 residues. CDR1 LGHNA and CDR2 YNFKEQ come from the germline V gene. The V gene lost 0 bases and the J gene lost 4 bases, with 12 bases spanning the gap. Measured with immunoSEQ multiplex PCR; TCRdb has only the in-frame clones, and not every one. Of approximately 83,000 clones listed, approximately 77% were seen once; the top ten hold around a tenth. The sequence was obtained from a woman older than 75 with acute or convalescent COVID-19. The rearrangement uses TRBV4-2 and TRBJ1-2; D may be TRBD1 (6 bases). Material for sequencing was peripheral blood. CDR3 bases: TGTGCCAGCAGCCAAGATCTGGACAGAAGCTATGGCTACACCTTC. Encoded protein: CASSQDLDRSYGYTF.